These 19 T cell receptor beta chains originate from one sample sequenced in a study of blood T cell repertoires in COVID-19. The protocol was immunoSEQ multiplex PCR, while the TCRdb copy is restricted to in-frame clones and leaves out a portion. The sample consists of over 350,000 clones, 88% of them appearing once. Sequenced input: PBMCs or T cells enriched from blood (not recorded which). The source is a young woman who had recovered from COVID-19.

The V and J genes are TRBV29-1 and TRBJ1-5, with TRBD1 matching over 8 bases. Per germline, CDR1 SQVTM and CDR2 ANQGSEA. The CDR3 length is 14 residues. V shed 6 bases, J shed 0 bases, and the junction held 4 bases outside the gene matches. The CDR3 reads CSVGTGNSNQPQHF. For the CDR3, the DNA is TGCAGCGTGGGGACAGGCAATAGCAATCAGCCCCAGCATTTT.

V and J are TRBV10-2 and TRBJ2-7, with 12 bases aligning to TRBD2. The CDR3 has 15 residues. Trimming took 6 bases from V and 2 from J; bases not matched to a gene: 5. The germline CDR1 and CDR2 sequences are WSHSY and SAAADI. CDR3 coding DNA: TGCGCCAGCAGCGTGACTAGCGGGGGACCCTACGAGCAGTACTTC. Amino acids: CASSVTSGGPYEQYF.

The chain links TRBV5-1 to TRBJ1-2; TRBD1 matches at 7 bases. Trimming cost V 0 bases and J 7 bases; bases outside gene matches: 9. In germline, CDR1 is SGHRS, CDR2 YFSETQ. The CDR3 spans 15 residues. This CDR3 reads CASSLEGQSLTGYTF. The DNA of the CDR3 is TGCGCCAGCAGCTTGGAGGGACAGTCGCTGACTGGCTACACCTTC. Filled out from reference TRBV5-1 and TRBJ1-2, the complete variable domain reads KAGVTQTPRYLIKTRGQQVTLSCSPISGHRSVSWYQQTPGQGLQFLFEYFSETQRNKGNFPGRFSGRQFSNSRSEMNVSTLELGDSALYLCASSLEGQSLTGYTFGSGTRLTVV.

This chain links TRBV4-2 with TRBJ1-2; D is possibly TRBD1 (5 bases). Germline-derived CDR1 and CDR2 are LGHNA and YNFKEQ. The V end was cut by 4 bases, the J end by 8 bases, with 17 bases between. The CDR3 contains 14 residues. The CDR3 loop reads CASSLEDRGRGYTF. CDR3 DNA: TGTGCCAGCAGCCTCGAGGATAGGGGTCGGGGCTACACCTTC.

The chain links TRBV28 to TRBJ1-4; D is perhaps TRBD1 (6 bases). Germline-derived CDR1 and CDR2 are MDHEN and SYDVKM. The ends were cut back, 1 base at V and 5 bases at J, with 11 bases in the middle. The CDR3 runs to 15 residues. The CDR3 DNA reads as TGTGCCAGCAGTTTATACCAGGGGCGAAATGAAAAACTGTTTTTT. This sequence encodes CASSLYQGRNEKLFF. Complete variable domain (other parts from reference TRBV28 and TRBJ1-4): DVKVTQSSRYLVKRTGEKVFLECVQDMDHENMFWYRQDPGLGLRLIYFSYDVKMKEKGDIPEGYSVSREKKERFSLILESASTNQTSMYLCASSLYQGRNEKLFFGSGTQLSVL.

V gene TRBV3-1 (or the pseudogene TRBV3-2) combines with J gene TRBJ1-2; D is undetermined. CDR3 size: 16 residues. Looked up from germline, CDR1 is LGHDT and CDR2 is YNNKEL (reference sequence). Trimming stripped 0 bases from V and 0 bases from J, with 11 bases between. CDR3 amino acids: CASSQESHTSNYGYTF. CDR3 DNA sequence: TGTGCCAGCAGCCAAGAAAGTCATACATCTAACTATGGCTACACCTTC.

Turning to this clone: This sample also contains other DNA sequences that code for the same CDR3. This chain links TRBV9 with TRBJ1-6; no definite D call. The CDR3 loop spans 15 amino acids. Germline assignment: CDR1 SGDLS and CDR2 YYNGEE. V was clipped by 0 bases and J by 7 bases, with 11 bases between them. As DNA, the CDR3 is TGTGCCAGCAGCGTAGAGGGAGGCGGAAATTCACCCCTCCACTTT. It is translated as CASSVEGGGNSPLHF. The full variable domain, completed using reference TRBV9 and TRBJ1-6, is DSGVTQTPKHLITATGQRVTLRCSPRSGDLSVYWYQQSLDQGLQFLIQYYNGEERAKGNILERFSAQQFPDLHSELNLSSLELGDSALYFCASSVEGGGNSPLHFGNGTRLTVT.

This chain connects TRBV10-1 to TRBJ1-6; 7 nucleotides match TRBD1. The CDR3 contains 16 residues. Per germline, CDR1 WNHNN and CDR2 SYGVQD (reference sequence). With 8 bases clipped from V and 0 bases from J, the junction kept 7 bases outside the gene matches. The CDR3 coding sequence is TGCGCCAGCCGAGAGGGACAGAGCTCCTATAATTCACCCCTCCACTTT. This sequence encodes CASREGQSSYNSPLHF.

V gene TRBV5-1 combines with J gene TRBJ2-4, with 8 positions matching TRBD1. J lost 14 bases, V lost 3 bases, and 16 bases had no gene match. The germline V gene encodes CDR1 SGHRS and CDR2 YFSETQ. The CDR3 spans 15 residues. This CDR3 is CASSYGQGGGFSEYF. The CDR3 region has the DNA TGCGCCAGCAGCTACGGACAGGGAGGAGGGTTTTCGGAGTACTTC. Full variable domain (rest looked up from reference TRBV5-1 and TRBJ2-4): KAGVTQTPRYLIKTRGQQVTLSCSPISGHRSVSWYQQTPGQGLQFLFEYFSETQRNKGNFPGRFSGRQFSNSRSEMNVSTLELGDSALYLCASSYGQGGGFSEYFGAGTRLSVL.

V gene TRBV7-6 combines with J gene TRBJ2-1; TRBD1 matches 10 bases. CDR1 SGHVS and CDR2 FNYEAQ come from the germline V gene. The CDR3 extends over 15 amino acids. V shed 5 bases and J 8 bases; nucleotides not matched to a gene: 9. The CDR3 reads CASSRDRGSNDEQFF. The CDR3 nucleotides read TGTGCCAGCAGCCGGGACAGGGGATCCAACGATGAGCAGTTCTTC.

V usage is TRBV6-5 and J usage is TRBJ1-2; TRBD1 matches at 7 bases. This CDR3 comprises 14 residues. V gave up 5 bases and J gave up 2 bases; unmatched junction bases: 5. Per the germline V gene, CDR1 is MNHEY and CDR2 is SVGAGI. The CDR3 bases are TGTGCCAGCAGTCCCCCGACAGGGAACTATGGCTACACCTTC. Translating it yields CASSPPTGNYGYTF.

CDR3 sequence (DNA): TGTGCCAGCAGCTTACACGACAGAGCCACCTACGAGCAGTACTTC. It yields the protein CASSLHDRATYEQYF. The chain joins TRBV7-2 to TRBJ2-7; the D gene is possibly TRBD1 (5 bases). Germline V lookup: CDR1 SGHTA, CDR2 FQGNSA. Trimming took off 2 bases at V and 2 bases at J, with 13 bases between the two ends. The CDR3 is made up of 15 amino acids.

The chain couples TRBV13 to TRBJ1-4; D unclear. CDR1 is PRHDT and CDR2 is FYEKMQ in the germline V gene (reference sequence). V was shortened by 4 bases and J by 7 bases, with 16 bases between the two germline ends. The CDR3 loop spans 15 amino acids. The CDR3 loop reads CASSSLRLSGEKLFF. The DNA for the CDR3 is TGTGCCAGCAGCTCCCTTAGGTTATCGGGTGAAAAACTGTTTTTT.

The chain employs TRBV5-1 and TRBJ2-3; D remains ambiguous. Germline assignment: CDR1 SGHRS and CDR2 YFSETQ. Between the trimmed V and J ends, which lost 3 bases and 2 bases, there was a span of 13 bases. The CDR3 runs to 15 residues. CDR3 loop: CASSSRPGHTDTQYF. In DNA form, the CDR3 reads TGCGCCAGCAGCTCCCGACCGGGTCACACAGATACGCAGTATTTT.

The gene calls are TRBV25-1 and TRBJ1-1; D gene ambiguous. V was trimmed by 2 bases and J by 5 bases, leaving 15 bases between them. The germline V gene has CDR1 MGHDK and CDR2 SYGVNS. The CDR3 is 15 residues long. The CDR3 loop is CASSEIIGTGTEAFF. CDR3 bases: TGTGCCAGCAGTGAAATCATTGGTACCGGGACTGAAGCTTTCTTT.

The chain combines TRBV9 with TRBJ1-5; possible D gene TRBD1, 5 bases. V was pared by 8 bases and J by 4 bases, with 19 bases between. Germline V gene data show CDR1 as SGDLS and CDR2 as YYNGEE. The CDR3 runs to 15 residues. The CDR3 sequence is CASTRGAEGNQPQHF. CDR3 DNA: TGTGCCAGTACGCGCGGGGCGGAAGGGAATCAGCCCCAGCATTTT. The full variable domain, in which reference TRBV9 and TRBJ1-5 provide the parts outside the CDR3, is DSGVTQTPKHLITATGQRVTLRCSPRSGDLSVYWYQQSLDQGLQFLIQYYNGEERAKGNILERFSAQQFPDLHSELNLSSLELGDSALYFCASTRGAEGNQPQHFGDGTRLSIL.

The chain is built from TRBV19 and TRBJ2-7, with 8 bases fitting TRBD1. Germline V gene lookup returns CDR1 LNHDA and CDR2 SQIVND (reference sequence). V trimming: 3 bases; J trimming: 3 bases; junction bases outside the gene matches: 4. This CDR3 spans 14 amino acids. This CDR3 is CASSIYRGDYEQYF. The CDR3 bases are TGTGCCAGTAGTATCTACAGGGGGGACTACGAGCAGTACTTC.

The V and J genes are TRBV5-6 and TRBJ1-2, with D perhaps matching TRBD1 (6 bases). Germline CDR1 SGHDT, CDR2 YYEEEE. There are 14 residues in the CDR3. The V and J ends lost 4 bases and 3 bases respectively, with 13 bases between them. CDR3 protein: CASSRVDRYYGYTF. CDR3 nucleotide sequence: TGTGCCAGCAGCAGAGTCGACAGGTACTATGGCTACACCTTC.

The chain links TRBV9 to TRBJ1-2, with 10 bases identical to TRBD1. The V gene's germline CDR1 is SGDLS and CDR2 YYNGEE. Losses at the gene ends were 3 bases for V and 4 bases for J; bases not matched to a gene: 9. The CDR3 is 16 amino acids. The CDR3 loop reads CASSAGDRGGFYGYTF. CDR3 nucleotides: TGTGCCAGCAGCGCGGGGGACAGGGGAGGGTTCTATGGCTACACCTTC.